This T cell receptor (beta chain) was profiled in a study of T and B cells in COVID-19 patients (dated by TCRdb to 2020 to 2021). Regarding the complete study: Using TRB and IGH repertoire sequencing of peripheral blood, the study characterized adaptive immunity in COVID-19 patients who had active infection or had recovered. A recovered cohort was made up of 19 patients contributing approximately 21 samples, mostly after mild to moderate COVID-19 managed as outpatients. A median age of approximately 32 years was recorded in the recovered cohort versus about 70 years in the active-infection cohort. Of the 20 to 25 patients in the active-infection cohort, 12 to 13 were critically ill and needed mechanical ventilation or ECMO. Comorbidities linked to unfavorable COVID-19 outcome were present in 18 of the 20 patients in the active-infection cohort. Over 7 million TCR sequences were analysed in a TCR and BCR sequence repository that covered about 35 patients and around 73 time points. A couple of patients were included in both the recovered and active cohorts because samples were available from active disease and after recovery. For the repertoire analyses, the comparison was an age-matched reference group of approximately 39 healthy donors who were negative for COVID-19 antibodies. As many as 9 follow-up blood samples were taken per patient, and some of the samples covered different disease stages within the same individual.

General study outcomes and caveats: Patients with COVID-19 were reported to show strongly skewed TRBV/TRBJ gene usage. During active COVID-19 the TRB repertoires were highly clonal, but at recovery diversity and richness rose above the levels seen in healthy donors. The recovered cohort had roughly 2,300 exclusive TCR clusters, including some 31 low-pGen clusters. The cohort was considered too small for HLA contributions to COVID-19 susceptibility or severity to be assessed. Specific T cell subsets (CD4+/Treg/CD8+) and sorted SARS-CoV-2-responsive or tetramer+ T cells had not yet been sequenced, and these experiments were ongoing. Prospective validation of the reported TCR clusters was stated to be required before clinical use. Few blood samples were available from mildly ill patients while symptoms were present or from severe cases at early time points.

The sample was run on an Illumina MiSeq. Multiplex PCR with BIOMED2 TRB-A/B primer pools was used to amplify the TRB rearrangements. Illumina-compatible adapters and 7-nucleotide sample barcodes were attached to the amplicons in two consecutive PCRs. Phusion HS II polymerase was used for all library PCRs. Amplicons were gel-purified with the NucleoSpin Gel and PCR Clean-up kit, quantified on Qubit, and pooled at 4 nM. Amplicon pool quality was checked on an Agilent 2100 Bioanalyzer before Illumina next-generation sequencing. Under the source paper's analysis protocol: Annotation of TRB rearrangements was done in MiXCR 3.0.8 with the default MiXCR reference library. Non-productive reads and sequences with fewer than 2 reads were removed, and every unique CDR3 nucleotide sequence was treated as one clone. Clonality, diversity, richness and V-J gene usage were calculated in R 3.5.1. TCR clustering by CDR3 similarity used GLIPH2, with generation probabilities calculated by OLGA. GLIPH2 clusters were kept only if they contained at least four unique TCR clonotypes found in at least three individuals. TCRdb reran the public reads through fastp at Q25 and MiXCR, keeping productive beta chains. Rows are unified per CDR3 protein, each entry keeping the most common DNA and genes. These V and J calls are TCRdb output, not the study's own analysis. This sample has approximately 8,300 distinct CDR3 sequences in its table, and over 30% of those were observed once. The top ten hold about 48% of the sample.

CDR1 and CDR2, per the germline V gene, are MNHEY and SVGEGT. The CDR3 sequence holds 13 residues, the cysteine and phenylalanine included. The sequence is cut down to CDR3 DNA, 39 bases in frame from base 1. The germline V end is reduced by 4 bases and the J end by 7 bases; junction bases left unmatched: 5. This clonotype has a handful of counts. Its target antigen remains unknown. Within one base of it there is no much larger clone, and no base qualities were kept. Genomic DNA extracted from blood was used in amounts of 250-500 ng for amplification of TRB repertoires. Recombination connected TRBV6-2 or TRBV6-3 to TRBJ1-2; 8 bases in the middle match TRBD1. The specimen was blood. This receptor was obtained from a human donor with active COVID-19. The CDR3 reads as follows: CASSSQGELGYTF. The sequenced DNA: TGTGCCAGCAGTTCACAGGGGGAGCTTGGCTACACCTTC.